The 18 T cell receptor beta chains below were found in one sample sequenced in a study of T cell repertoires in ileal Crohn's disease. As for time point: neoterminal ileum biopsy at postoperative endoscopy, about 6 months after surgery. Assay used: immunoSEQ multiplex PCR; TCRdb lists only in-frame clones, some missing. The sample consists of approximately 11,000 clones, approximately 72% of them appearing once. Sequenced material: ileal tissue. These receptors were obtained from an adult with Crohn's disease.

This clone has just one count. The chain uses TRBV18 and TRBJ1-6; 10 bases are a match to TRBD1. The CDR3 extends over 16 amino acids. CDR1 is KGHSH and CDR2 is LQKENI in the germline V gene. V shed 3 bases and J 6 bases; nucleotides not matched to a gene: 5. CDR3 DNA: TGTGCCAGCTCACCGTCGGGACAGGGGTCTAATTCACCCCTCCACTTT. This codes for CASSPSGQGSNSPLHF.

The chain is built from TRBV7-3 and TRBJ1-1, with D possibly being TRBD1 (6 bases). Germline V CDR1 and CDR2: SGHTA, FQGTGA. V gave up 1 base and J gave up 4 bases, with 10 bases separating them. The CDR3 sequence is 14 residues long. The CDR3 DNA is TGTGCCAGCAGCTTAAGTCAGGGGAGCACTGAAGCTTTCTTT. This translates into CASSLSQGSTEAFF.

This clone came up once. This chain uses TRBV30 with TRBJ2-3, with TRBD2 matching over 9 bases. Losses at the gene ends were 1 base for V and 1 base for J; bases not matched to a gene: 6. This CDR3 is built from 16 residues. Germline CDR1 reads GTSNPN; CDR2 reads SVGIG (reference sequence). For the CDR3, the DNA is TGTGCCTGGAGTGAGATAGCGGGAGAAGGCACAGATACGCAGTATTTT. This codes for CAWSEIAGEGTDTQYF.

The rearrangement uses TRBV5-1 and TRBJ2-7; D is possibly TRBD2 (6 bases). The CDR3 totals 12 residues. Germline V gives CDR1 SGHRS, CDR2 YFSETQ. V lost 7 bases, J lost 3 bases, and 11 bases lay in between. The CDR3 spells CASGDSDYEQYF. The CDR3 DNA sequence: TGCGCCAGCGGGGACTCTGACTACGAGCAGTACTTC.

V is TRBV9 and J is TRBJ2-7; no clear D gene. With 3 bases removed from V and 2 bases from J, the gap between germline ends came to 9 bases. The CDR3 contains 13 residues. The germline V gene has CDR1 SGDLS and CDR2 YYNGEE. This CDR3 is CASSAGATYEQYF. CDR3 sequence (DNA): TGTGCCAGCAGCGCAGGCGCCACCTACGAGCAGTACTTC. The entire variable domain, with the rest obtained from reference TRBV9 and TRBJ2-7, is as follows: DSGVTQTPKHLITATGQRVTLRCSPRSGDLSVYWYQQSLDQGLQFLIQYYNGEERAKGNILERFSAQQFPDLHSELNLSSLELGDSALYFCASSAGATYEQYFGPGTRLTVT.

The chain recombines TRBV6-5 with TRBJ2-7, with 8 bases fitting TRBD1. Per germline, CDR1 MNHEY and CDR2 SVGAGI. The CDR3 runs 16 residues. V gave up 2 bases and J gave up 4 bases; unmatched junction bases: 10. CDR3 nucleotides: TGTGCCAGCAGTTACCTAGGGACAGGAGGGGCGTACGAGCAGTACTTC. Its translation is CASSYLGTGGAYEQYF.

The gene calls are TRBV7-9 and TRBJ1-2, with D possibly being TRBD1 (5 bases). The V gene lost 7 bases and the J gene lost 5 bases, with 14 bases spanning the gap. This CDR3 region has 13 residues. The germline CDR1 and CDR2 sequences are SEHNR and FQNEAQ (reference sequence). The CDR3: CASTFGGEYGYTF. The CDR3 bases are TGTGCCAGCACATTCGGGGGAGAATATGGCTACACCTTC.

The table lists this clone with a few counts. The chain has TRBV29-1 and TRBJ2-1; weak D call: TRBD2 (6 bases). Trimming removed 4 bases from V and 0 bases from J, with 13 bases in between. CDR1 is SQVTM, CDR2 ANQGSEA, per germline. The CDR3 spans 15 residues. The CDR3 region is CSVGTGDSSYNEQFF. The CDR3 region has the DNA TGCAGCGTTGGGACGGGGGATAGCTCCTACAATGAGCAGTTCTTC.

The chain combines TRBV29-1 with TRBJ2-1, with 7 nucleotides matching TRBD1. CDR1 SQVTM and CDR2 ANQGSEA come from the germline V gene. The CDR3 runs to 15 residues. The ends lost 2 bases at V and 5 bases at J; junction bases unmatched: 9. The CDR3, as DNA: TGCAGCGTTGAACTACACAGGGGTGCCCACAATGAGCAGTTCTTC. It is translated as CSVELHRGAHNEQFF.

The chain is built from TRBV5-8 and TRBJ1-3, with D uncertain. The CDR3 is 14 residues long. The germline CDR1 and CDR2 sequences are SGHTS and YDEGEE. V was shortened by 1 base and J by 2 bases, with 7 bases between the two germline ends. CDR3 nucleotide sequence: TGTGCCAGCAGCTTGACCGGGACTGGAAACACCATATATTTT. Residues: CASSLTGTGNTIYF.

The chain recombines TRBV11-2 with TRBJ2-7, with unresolved D. There are 12 residues in the CDR3. The V gene lost 2 bases and the J gene lost 3 bases, with 5 bases spanning the gap. Germline CDR1 is SGHAT and CDR2 is FQNNGV. The CDR3 DNA reads as TGTGCCAGCAGCTTAATCAGCTACGAGCAGTACTTC. Protein product: CASSLISYEQYF.

The V gene is TRBV2, the J gene TRBJ2-1, with D unclear. The V and J ends lost 6 bases and 0 bases respectively, with 9 bases between them. Germline CDR1 is SNHLY and CDR2 is FYNNEI. This CDR3 region has 14 residues. The CDR3 bases are TGTGCCAGCAGCCTGATGAGCTCCTACAATGAGCAGTTCTTC. It specifies CASSLMSSYNEQFF.

This clone was seen more than once but under ten times. This chain links TRBV19 with TRBJ2-7, with a possible D match to TRBD2 (7 bases). V was shortened by 3 bases and J by 3 bases, with 15 bases between the two germline ends. CDR3 size: 15 residues. Germline V gene data show CDR1 as LNHDA and CDR2 as SQIVND (reference sequence). This CDR3 reads CASSIKGEGRYEQYF. In DNA, the CDR3 is TGTGCCAGTAGTATCAAGGGGGAGGGCCGCTACGAGCAGTACTTC.

The rearrangement uses TRBV6-5 and TRBJ1-4, with TRBD1 matching 9 bases. From germline, CDR1 is MNHEY and CDR2 SVGAGI. V lost 5 bases, J lost 8 bases, and 0 bases stayed unmatched. CDR3 length: 12 amino acids. CDR3 DNA sequence: TGTGCCAGCAGTGGACAGGGGGAAAAACTGTTTTTT. The encoded protein is CASSGQGEKLFF.

This clone was recorded a few times. V and J are TRBV7-2 and TRBJ2-7; TRBD2 matches 7 bases. The CDR3 runs 18 residues. Germline trimming cut 5 bases from V and 0 bases from J; bases unmatched to any gene: 16. Looked up from germline, CDR1 is SGHTA and CDR2 is FQGNSA. CDR3 loop: CASSSSAEREDPSYEQYF. CDR3 coding DNA: TGTGCCAGCAGCAGCTCCGCGGAGCGGGAAGACCCCTCCTACGAGCAGTACTTC.

This chain links TRBV5-4 with TRBJ2-3; tentatively, D is TRBD2 (6 bases). Germline V lookup: CDR1 SGHNT, CDR2 YYREEE (reference sequence). The ends were cut back, 1 base at V and 3 bases at J, with 12 bases in the middle. The CDR3 contains 15 residues. The CDR3 protein is CASSLPGVGTDTQYF. CDR3 coding DNA: TGTGCCAGCAGCTTGCCGGGAGTGGGGACAGATACGCAGTATTTT.

The genes are TRBV19 and TRBJ2-2; 7 bases line up with TRBD2. This CDR3 is 15 amino acids long. V trimming: 7 bases; J trimming: 4 bases; junction bases outside the gene matches: 9. From germline, CDR1 is LNHDA and CDR2 SQIVND (reference sequence). CDR3 nucleotides: TGTGCCAGTATCCCGGGACTATCTCTCACCGGGGAGCTGTTTTTT. Translated, it gives CASIPGLSLTGELFF.

The chain links TRBV5-1 to TRBJ2-3, with 9 bases matching TRBD1. J gave up 3 bases and V 5 bases, and 7 bases lay outside the gene matches. Germline values: CDR1 SGHRS, CDR2 YFSETQ. The CDR3 covers 15 residues. The CDR3, as DNA: TGCGCCAGCAGACGGACAGGGGTCGGGACAGATACGCAGTATTTT. Protein product: CASRRTGVGTDTQYF. The full variable domain, rest sourced from reference TRBV5-1 and TRBJ2-3, is KAGVTQTPRYLIKTRGQQVTLSCSPISGHRSVSWYQQTPGQGLQFLFEYFSETQRNKGNFPGRFSGRQFSNSRSEMNVSTLELGDSALYLCASRRTGVGTDTQYFGPGTRLTVL.